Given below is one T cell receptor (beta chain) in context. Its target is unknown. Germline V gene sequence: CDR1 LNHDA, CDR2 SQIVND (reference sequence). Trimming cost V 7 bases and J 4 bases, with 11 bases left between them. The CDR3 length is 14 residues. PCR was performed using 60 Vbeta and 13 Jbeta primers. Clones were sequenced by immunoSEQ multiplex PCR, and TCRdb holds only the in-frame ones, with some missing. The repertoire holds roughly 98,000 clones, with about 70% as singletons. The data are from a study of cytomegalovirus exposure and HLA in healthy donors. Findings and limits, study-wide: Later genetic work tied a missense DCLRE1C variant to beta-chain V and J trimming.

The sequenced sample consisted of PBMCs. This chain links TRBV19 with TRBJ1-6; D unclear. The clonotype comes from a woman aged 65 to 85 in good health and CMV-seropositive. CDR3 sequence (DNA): TGTGCCAGTACCAGGACTGATTATAATTCACCCCTCCACTTT. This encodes CASTRTDYNSPLHF.